The TCR beta chain under discussion was sequenced for a study of type 1 regulatory T cells. CDR1 is SGHRS and CDR2 is YFSETQ in the germline V gene. The CDR3 contains 14 residues. Comment on this clonotype: The antigen is undetermined. A junction end diverges from the germline sequence, so it may reflect a read error.

TCRdb ran MiXCR on the reads and lists one entry per CDR3 protein. Here the sample spans about 60,000 distinct CDR3 sequences, 62% being singletons. This clonotype was obtained from a human donor in good health. The chain is built from TRBV5-1 and TRBJ2-2; 7 bases line up with TRBD2. The sequenced sample was cultured non-Tr1 T cells, either the whole culture or a sorted T cell fraction (not recorded which). The CDR3 DNA sequence: TGCGCCAGTAACGGCGGGAGAGGCACCGGGGAGCCGTTTTTT. Translating gives CASNGGRGTGEPFF.